The present entry profiles one T cell receptor (beta chain) with its context. Its antigen remains unidentified. There are no base qualities to consult, and no much larger clone falls within one base. The record originates from a study of blood T cell repertoires in COVID-19 (dated by TCRdb to 2020 to 2022). General notes on the study: Collaborator samples came from the United States, Italy and Spain and covered acute and convalescent phases of COVID-19. Where available, HLA class I and class II types were taken from metadata supplied by the sample provider and were not determined by assay-based typing. Nearly every sample came with metadata listing a de-identified subject ID, COVID-19 status, age in years and sex. The repertoires were released in a freely available public database meant as a resource for research on the immune response to SARS-CoV-2. Subjects who had been exposed to COVID-19, were actively infected with it, or had recovered from it provided the deeply sampled blood TCRbeta repertoires that made up the dataset. The material from the prospective study consisted of cDNA or gDNA derived from T cells, B-cell-depleted T cells, or PBMCs. The samples were drawn from two sources: the first 160 participants of the ongoing ImmuneRACE study, and 1,000 to 1,500 subjects contributed by 6 global collaborators.

Paper-wide results and their limitations: The quantity of clinical and demographic metadata differed by source and by participant and was supplied without curation.

V is trimmed back by 1 base and J by 3 bases, and the junction contains 6 bases that no gene match accounts for. Inclusive of the bounding cysteine and phenylalanine, the CDR3 is 15 residues long. Only the CDR3 DNA stays, 45 bases, in frame from base 1. Based on the germline V gene, the CDR1 and CDR2 sequences are SGHTA and FQGNSA. Participants in the prospective study were aged roughly 18 to 95 years, lived in about two dozen United States geographic areas, and enrolled through a virtual design. In the prospective study, participants were assigned to cohorts based on the clinical history participants reported in a screening survey and a study questionnaire. In the prospective study, mobile phlebotomists collected whole blood, serum and a nasopharyngeal or oropharyngeal swab from each participant. Prospective study participants could optionally give additional blood draws and questionnaires over an approximately 2-month period. Before DNA extraction, prospective study blood samples were shipped either frozen or at room temperature.

TCRbeta CDR3 regions were amplified from genomic DNA by means of the immunoSEQ Assay, a bias-controlled multiplex PCR. The original methods were these. The number of nucleated cells in each sample was estimated from the amplification of reference gene primers within the assay. To quantify the absolute abundance of each unique TCRbeta CDR3 rearrangement, sequence reads were collapsed and filtered. For each sample, productive Simpson clonality was calculated as the square root of Simpson's diversity index across productive rearrangements. TCRdb limited this immuneACCESS table to in-frame rearrangements with V and J called. A share of clones is missing; checked studies link under half to unresolved V genes, and the rest is unexplained. V, J and clone size are taken as reported in that table, and D and trimming were inferred from the DNA itself. This sample gives 350,000 or so clones in total; 80% to 90% of them show up just once. Roughly 4% of the sample rests with the top ten.

The specimen was PBMCs or T cells enriched from blood (not recorded which). This TCR was recovered from a woman aged 35 to 49 with acute COVID-19. Here the chain combines TRBV7-2 and TRBJ2-7; 7 nucleotides in the junction match TRBD2. The DNA sequence is as follows: TGTGCCAGCAGCTTAGGCGGGAGTGATATCTACGAGCAGTACTTC. Translated, it reads CASSLGGSDIYEQYF.